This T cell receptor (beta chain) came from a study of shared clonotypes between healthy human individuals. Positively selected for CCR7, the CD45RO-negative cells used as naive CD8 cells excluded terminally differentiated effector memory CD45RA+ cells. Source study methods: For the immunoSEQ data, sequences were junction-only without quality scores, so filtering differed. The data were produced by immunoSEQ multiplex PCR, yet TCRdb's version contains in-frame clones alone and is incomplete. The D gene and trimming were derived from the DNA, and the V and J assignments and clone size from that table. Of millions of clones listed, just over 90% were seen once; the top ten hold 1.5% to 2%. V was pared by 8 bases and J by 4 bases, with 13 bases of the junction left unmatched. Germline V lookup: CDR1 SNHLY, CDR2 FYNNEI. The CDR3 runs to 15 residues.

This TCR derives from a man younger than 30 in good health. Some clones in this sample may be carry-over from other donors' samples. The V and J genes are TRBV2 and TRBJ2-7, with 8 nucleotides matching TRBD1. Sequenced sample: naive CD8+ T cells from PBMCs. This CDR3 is CASLALRDRRYEQYF. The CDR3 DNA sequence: TGTGCCAGCCTCGCCCTACGGGACAGGCGGTACGAGCAGTACTTC. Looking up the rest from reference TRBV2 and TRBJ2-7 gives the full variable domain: EPEVTQTPSHQVTQMGQEVILRCVPISNHLYFYWYRQILGQKVEFLVSFYNNEISEKSEIFDDQFSVERPDGSNFTLKIRSTKLEDSAMYFCASLALRDRRYEQYFGPGTRLTVT.